This T cell receptor beta chain appears in the sequencing data of a study of T-cell reconstitution after alpha-beta-depleted transplantation in children. Notes on the study in general: When one year had passed after transplant, most T-cell counts and diversity came from newly produced T cells. Recipient T cells and thymic progenitors that survived were the source of the high TCRbeta diversity seen at day 60 in some patients.

About this clonotype itself: The antigen is not known.

The CDR3 sequence is 17 residues long. V was shortened by 4 bases and J by 0 bases, with 16 bases between the two germline ends. CDR1 is LGHDT, CDR2 YNNKEL, per germline (reference sequence). A library of TCRbeta sequences, prepared with unique molecular identifiers, was generated. Each CDR3 protein gets one entry after TCRdb re-called the PCR reads with MiXCR. The sample contains 550,000 to 800,000 distinct CDR3 sequences, over 10% of which appear only once. The sample was PBMCs, taken before TCRalphabeta/CD19-depleted stem cell transplant. The V and J genes are TRBV3-1 and TRBJ2-4; D gene unclear. The TCR originated in a girl aged 2-10 years with congenital amegakaryocytic thrombocytopenia, due to receive a stem cell transplant. CDR3 nucleotides: TGTGCCAGCAGCCGTAGTTTCGAAGCATTAGCCAAAAACATTCAGTACTTC. Protein product: CASSRSFEALAKNIQYF.